Listed here is a single T cell receptor (beta chain). Its antigen remains unknown. V was shortened by 5 bases and J by 3 bases, with 20 bases between the two germline ends. Per germline, CDR1 SGHNT and CDR2 YYREEE (reference sequence). The CDR3 consists of 16 residues. The entry originates in a study of neoadjuvant nivolumab and ipilimumab in lung cancer. Regarding the study as a whole: Blood richness before therapy tracked richness in tumors resected after neoadjuvant therapy. From pretherapy to surgery, tumor richness and clonality rose with dual therapy. Only a small number of samples underwent TCR sequencing. Compared with tumor-adjacent uninvolved lung, resected tumors showed greater richness and clonality.

Libraries were prepared by immunoSEQ multiplex PCR; TCRdb keeps only in-frame clonotypes and omits some of them. There are 6,500 to 8,500 clones in the sample; around 83% occur only once, and roughly 6.6% lies in the top ten. The J gene is TRBJ1-1, the V gene TRBV5-4, with D hard to call. Sequencing used tumor tissue, obtained after neoadjuvant nivolumab, alone or with ipilimumab, at or shortly before surgery. The TCR originated in an adult with non-small cell lung cancer. The DNA of the CDR3 is TGTGCCAGCAGTTTCGACCGAGGAGGGCGATACACTGAAGCTTTCTTT. Amino acids: CASSFDRGGRYTEAFF.